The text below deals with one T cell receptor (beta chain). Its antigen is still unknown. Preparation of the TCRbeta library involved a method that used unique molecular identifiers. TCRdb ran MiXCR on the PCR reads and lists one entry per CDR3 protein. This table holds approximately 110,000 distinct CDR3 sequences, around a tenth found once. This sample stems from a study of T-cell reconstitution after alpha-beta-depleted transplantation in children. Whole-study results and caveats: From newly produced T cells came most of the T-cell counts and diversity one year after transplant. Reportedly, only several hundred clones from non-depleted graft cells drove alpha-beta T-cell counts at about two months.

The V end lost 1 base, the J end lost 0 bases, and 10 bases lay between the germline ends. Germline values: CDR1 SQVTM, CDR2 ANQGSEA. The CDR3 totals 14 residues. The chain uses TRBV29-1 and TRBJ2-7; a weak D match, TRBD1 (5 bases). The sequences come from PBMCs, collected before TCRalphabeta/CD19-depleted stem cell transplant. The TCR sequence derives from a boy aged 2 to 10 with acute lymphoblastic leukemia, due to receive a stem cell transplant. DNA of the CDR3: TGCAGCGTTGAAGGGCAGGGAATCTCCTACGAGCAGTACTTC. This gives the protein CSVEGQGISYEQYF.